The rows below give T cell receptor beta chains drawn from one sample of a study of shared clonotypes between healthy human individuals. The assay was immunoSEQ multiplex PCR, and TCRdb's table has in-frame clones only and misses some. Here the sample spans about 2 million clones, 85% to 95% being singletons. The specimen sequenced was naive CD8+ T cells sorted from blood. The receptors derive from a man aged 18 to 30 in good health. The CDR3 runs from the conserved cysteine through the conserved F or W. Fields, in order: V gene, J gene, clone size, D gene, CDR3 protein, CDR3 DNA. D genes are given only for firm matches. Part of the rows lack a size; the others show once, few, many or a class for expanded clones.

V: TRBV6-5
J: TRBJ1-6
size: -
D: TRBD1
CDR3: CASSYSTGARNSPLHF
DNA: TGTGCCAGCAGTTACTCGACAGGGGCGCGGAATTCACCCCTCCACTTT

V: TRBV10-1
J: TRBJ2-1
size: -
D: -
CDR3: CASSEFGYEQFF
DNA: TGCGCCAGCAGTGAGTTCGGGTATGAGCAGTTCTTC

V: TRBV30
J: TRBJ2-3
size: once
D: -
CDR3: CAWSVLGHDTQYF
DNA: TGTGCCTGGAGTGTACTGGGACACGATACGCAGTATTTT

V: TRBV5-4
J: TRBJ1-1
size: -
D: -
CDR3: CASSLASPYATMNTEAFF
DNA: TGTGCCAGCAGCTTGGCCTCTCCGTACGCAACTATGAACACTGAAGCTTTCTTT

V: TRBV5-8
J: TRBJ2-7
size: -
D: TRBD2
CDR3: CASSLWIAGGYEQYF
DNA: TGTGCCAGCAGCTTGTGGATAGCGGGGGGCTACGAGCAGTACTTC

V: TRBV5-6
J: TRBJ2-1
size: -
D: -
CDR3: CASSSDTYNEQFF
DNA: TGTGCCAGCAGTTCGGACACTTACAATGAGCAGTTCTTC

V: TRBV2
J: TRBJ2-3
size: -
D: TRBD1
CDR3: CASSGQGGTDTQYF
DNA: TGTGCCAGCAGTGGACAGGGTGGCACAGATACGCAGTATTTT

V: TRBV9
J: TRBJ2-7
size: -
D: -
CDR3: CASSVDGIPGEQYF
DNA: TGTGCCAGCAGCGTAGATGGGATCCCTGGCGAGCAGTACTTC

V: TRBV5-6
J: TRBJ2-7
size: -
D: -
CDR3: CASSTTASYEQYF
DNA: TGTGCCAGCAGCACGACAGCGAGCTACGAGCAGTACTTC

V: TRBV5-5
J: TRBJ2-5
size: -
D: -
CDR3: CASSLEQGAPEETQYF
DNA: TGTGCCAGCAGCTTGGAACAAGGAGCCCCGGAAGAGACCCAGTACTTC

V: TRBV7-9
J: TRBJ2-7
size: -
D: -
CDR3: CATHGNNYEQYF
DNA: TGTGCCACCCACGGTAATAACTACGAGCAGTACTTC

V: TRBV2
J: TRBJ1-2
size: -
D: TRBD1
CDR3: CASSPGQAAYGYTF
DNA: TGTGCCAGCAGTCCGGGACAGGCTGCCTATGGCTACACCTTC

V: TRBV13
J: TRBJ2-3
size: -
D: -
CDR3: CASSSQGIGTDTQYF
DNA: TGTGCCAGCAGCTCGCAGGGTATCGGCACAGATACGCAGTATTTT

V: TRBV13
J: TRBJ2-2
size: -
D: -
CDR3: CASSLALSYTGELFF
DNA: TGTGCCAGCAGCTTGGCGTTAAGTTACACCGGGGAGCTGTTTTTT

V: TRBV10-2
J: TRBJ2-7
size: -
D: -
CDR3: CASIGDSYEQYF
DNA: TGCGCCAGCATCGGGGATTCCTACGAGCAGTACTTC

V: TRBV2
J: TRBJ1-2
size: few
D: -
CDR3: CASKDYGYTF
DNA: TGTGCCAGCAAGGACTATGGCTACACCTTC

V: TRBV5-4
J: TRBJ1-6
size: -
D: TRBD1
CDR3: CASSSNTGDNSPLHF
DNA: TGTGCCAGCAGCTCAAATACAGGGGACAATTCACCCCTCCACTTT

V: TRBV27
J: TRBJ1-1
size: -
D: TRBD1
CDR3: CASSLDRGVMAEAFF
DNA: TGTGCCAGCAGTTTGGACAGGGGGGTAATGGCTGAAGCTTTCTTT

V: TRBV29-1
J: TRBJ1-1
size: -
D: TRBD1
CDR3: CSARGTANTEAFF
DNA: TGCAGCGCCCGGGGGACAGCGAACACTGAAGCTTTCTTT

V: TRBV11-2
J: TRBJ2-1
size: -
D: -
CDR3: CAGSLEDWNEQFF
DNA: TGTGCCGGCAGCTTAGAAGACTGGAATGAGCAGTTCTTC

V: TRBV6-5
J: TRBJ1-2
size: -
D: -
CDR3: CASSDSFYGYTF
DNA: TGTGCCAGCAGTGACAGTTTCTATGGCTACACCTTC

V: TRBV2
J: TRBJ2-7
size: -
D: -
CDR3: CASSETAGGSYEQYF
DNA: TGTGCCAGCAGTGAAACGGCAGGGGGGTCCTACGAGCAGTACTTC

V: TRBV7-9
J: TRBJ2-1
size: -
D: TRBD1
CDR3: CASSSQGQDYNEQFF
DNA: TGTGCCAGCAGCTCACAGGGGCAAGACTACAATGAGCAGTTCTTC

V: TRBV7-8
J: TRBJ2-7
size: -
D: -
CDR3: CASSLGAGRTYEQYF
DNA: TGTGCCAGCAGCCTTGGGGCGGGGCGAACCTACGAGCAGTACTTC

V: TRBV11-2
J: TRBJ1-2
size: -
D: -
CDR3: CASSPPGDYGYTF
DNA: TGTGCCAGCAGCCCACCAGGGGACTATGGCTACACCTTC

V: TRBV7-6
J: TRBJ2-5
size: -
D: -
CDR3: CASSLGAQETQYF
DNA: TGTGCCAGCAGCTTAGGGGCCCAAGAGACCCAGTACTTC

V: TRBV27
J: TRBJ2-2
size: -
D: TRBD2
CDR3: CASSLLGASGGSGELFF
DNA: TGTGCCAGCAGTTTATTAGGAGCTAGCGGGGGGTCCGGGGAGCTGTTTTTT

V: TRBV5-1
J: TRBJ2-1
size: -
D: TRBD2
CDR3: CASSLGSGRANEQFF
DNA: TGCGCCAGCAGCTTGGGCAGCGGGAGAGCAAATGAGCAGTTCTTC

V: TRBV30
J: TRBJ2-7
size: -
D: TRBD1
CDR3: CAWSSGTGSYEQYF
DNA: TGTGCCTGGAGTTCAGGGACAGGCTCCTACGAGCAGTACTTC

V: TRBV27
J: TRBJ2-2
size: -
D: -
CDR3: CASSLSLAGELFF
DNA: TGTGCCAGCAGTTTATCGTTAGCCGGGGAGCTGTTTTTT